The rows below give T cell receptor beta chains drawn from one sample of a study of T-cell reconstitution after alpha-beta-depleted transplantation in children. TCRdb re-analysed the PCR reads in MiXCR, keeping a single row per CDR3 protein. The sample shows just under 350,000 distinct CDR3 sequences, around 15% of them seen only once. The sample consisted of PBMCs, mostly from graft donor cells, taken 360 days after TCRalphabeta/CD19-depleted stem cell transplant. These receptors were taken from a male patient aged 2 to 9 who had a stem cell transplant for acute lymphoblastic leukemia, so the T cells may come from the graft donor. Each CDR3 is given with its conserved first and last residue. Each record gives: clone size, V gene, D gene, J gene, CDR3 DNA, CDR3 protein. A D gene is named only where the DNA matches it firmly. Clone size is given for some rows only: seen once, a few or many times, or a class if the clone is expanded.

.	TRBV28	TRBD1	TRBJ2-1	TGTGCCAGCAGTTTAAGGGGGCCGCACAATGAGCAGTTCTTC	CASSLRGPHNEQFF
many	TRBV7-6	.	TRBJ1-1	TGTGCCAGCAGCCCCTCGACAGGGAACACTGAAGCTTTCTTT	CASSPSTGNTEAFF
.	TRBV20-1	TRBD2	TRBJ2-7	TGCAGTGCTAGATTTCCTAGCGGGAGATACGAGCAGTACTTC	CSARFPSGRYEQYF
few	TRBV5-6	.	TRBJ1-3	TGTGCCAGCAGCTTCAAGGGGCCTGGAAACACCATATATTTT	CASSFKGPGNTIYF
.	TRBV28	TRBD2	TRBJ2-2	TGTGCCAGCAGTTTAGGGAGGGTGACTTTGGTTGGGGAGCTGTTTTTT	CASSLGRVTLVGELFF
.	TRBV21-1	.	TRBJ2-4	TGTGCCAGCAGGCTACTGGAAGCCAAAAACATTCAGTACTTC	CASRLLEAKNIQYF
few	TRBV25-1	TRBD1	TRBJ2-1	TGTGCCAGCAGTGGGGGGACAGGCAGCTCCTACAATGAGCAGTTCTTC	CASSGGTGSSYNEQFF
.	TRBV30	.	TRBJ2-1	TGTGCCTGGAGTCTCCTACCTACCTACAATGAGCAGTTCTTC	CAWSLLPTYNEQFF
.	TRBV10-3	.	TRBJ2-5	TGTGCCATCAGCAAAATTAGAGGAGAGACCCAGTACTTC	CAISKIRGETQYF
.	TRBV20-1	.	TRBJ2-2	TGCAGTGCTGGGGGGGGCGTGGGGACCGGGGAGCTGTTTTTT	CSAGGGVGTGELFF
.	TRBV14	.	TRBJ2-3	TGTGCCAGCAGCCAAGAATGGTTCGTGCGGGACACGCAGTATTTT	CASSQEWFVRDTQYF
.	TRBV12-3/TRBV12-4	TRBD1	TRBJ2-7	TGTGCCAGCAGGACAGGGTCCTACGAGCAGTACTTC	CASRTGSYEQYF
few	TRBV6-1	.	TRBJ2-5	TGTGCCAGCAGTGATTATTGGGGGAAAGAGACCCAGTACTTC	CASSDYWGKETQYF
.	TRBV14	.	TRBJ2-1	TGTGCCAGCAGCCAAGCCACCGGGGGGCACGTCTACAATGAGCAGTTCTTC	CASSQATGGHVYNEQFF
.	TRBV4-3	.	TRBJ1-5	TGCGCCAGCAGCCAAGACGGGACGGGATCAGGTCTTCAGCCCCAGCATTTT	CASSQDGTGSGLQPQHF